Below, 24 T cell receptor beta chains from the same sample are listed, as sequenced in a study of OX40 agonist ivuxolimab in advanced cancers. Measured with immunoSEQ multiplex PCR; TCRdb has only the in-frame clones, and not every one. The table records around 60,000 clones, 75% to 85% of them present only once. The material was CD4+ or CD8+ T cells sorted from blood, obtained in a trial of the OX40 agonist ivuxolimab. Receptors were obtained from an adult with an advanced solid tumor such as melanoma, head and neck, liver or kidney cancer.

With respect to this clone: The junction shows a germline mismatch at one end, possibly a read error. Other nucleotide sequences from this sample produce the same CDR3. The CDR3 nucleotides read TGTGCCAGCAGTCCGGATCGCGCCCGCACAGATACACAGTATTTT. Protein: CASSPDRARTDTQYF. This chain joins TRBV2 and TRBJ2-3; D is unclear. Germline V lookup: CDR1 SNHLY, CDR2 FYNNEI. CDR3 length equals 15 residues.

This clone was detected once. The chain is built from TRBV19 and TRBJ1-2; a weak D match, TRBD1 (5 bases). CDR1 is LNHDA, CDR2 SQIVND, per germline (reference sequence). Trimming took off 3 bases at V and 2 bases at J, with 10 bases between the two ends. The CDR3 sequence is 14 residues long. For the CDR3, the DNA is TGTGCCAGTAGTATTGGGGCAGGGAACTATGGCTACACCTTC. Its protein product is CASSIGAGNYGYTF.

The gene calls are TRBV18 and TRBJ1-1; D is possibly TRBD1 (6 bases). Trimming cost V 6 bases and J 7 bases, with 15 bases left between them. CDR1 is KGHSH and CDR2 is LQKENI in the germline V gene. The CDR3 covers 13 residues. The CDR3 loop is CASSTKQGGEAFF. The CDR3 region has the DNA TGTGCCAGCTCGACTAAACAGGGCGGTGAAGCTTTCTTT.

The sample holds a few counts of this clone. The chain employs TRBV2 and TRBJ1-2, with unresolved D. The germline V and J ends were trimmed by 6 bases and 8 bases, with 13 bases remaining between them. Per germline, CDR1 SNHLY and CDR2 FYNNEI. This CDR3 is built from 12 residues. The CDR3 spells CASSPGLGGYTF. DNA of the CDR3: TGTGCCAGCAGCCCAGGACTGGGAGGCTACACCTTC.

CDR3 sequence (DNA): TGCGCCAGCAGCCGCCAACAGGGGGCGGCCTACGAGCAGTACTTC. It yields the protein CASSRQQGAAYEQYF. The gene calls are TRBV5-1 and TRBJ2-7, with TRBD1 identical over 9 bases. Germline values: CDR1 SGHRS, CDR2 YFSETQ. The CDR3 extends over 15 amino acids. With 4 bases clipped from V and 2 bases from J, the junction kept 7 bases outside the gene matches.

The chain carries TRBV6-5 and TRBJ1-2; 8 nucleotides align to TRBD1. V lost 0 bases to trimming and J lost 6 bases; unmatched junction nucleotides: 6. The CDR3 length is 15 residues. CDR1 and CDR2 from the germline V gene are MNHEY and SVGAGI. The CDR3 DNA follows: TGTGCCAGCAGTTACTCGAATACAGGGGGGAATGGCTACACCTTC. This encodes CASSYSNTGGNGYTF.

The chain couples TRBV6-1 to TRBJ2-2; 10 bases match TRBD2. The germline V gene encodes CDR1 MNHNS and CDR2 SASEGT. The ends lost 1 base at V and 0 bases at J; junction bases unmatched: 2. This CDR3 spans 17 amino acids. This CDR3 is CASSEDLAGANTGELFF. The CDR3 DNA reads TGTGCCAGCAGTGAAGATCTAGCGGGGGCGAACACCGGGGAGCTGTTTTTT.

This chain links TRBV7-2 with TRBJ2-2; D unresolved. The CDR3 length is 11 residues. Trimming shortened V by 6 bases and J by 8 bases, and 7 bases separated the two germline ends. Germline CDR1 reads SGHTA; CDR2 reads FQGNSA. The CDR3 coding sequence is TGTGCCAGCAGGGCAACAGGGGAGCTGTTTTTT. Its protein is CASRATGELFF.

The gene calls are TRBV5-1 and TRBJ2-7, with TRBD1 matching over 7 bases. In germline, CDR1 is SGHRS, CDR2 YFSETQ. This CDR3 region has 14 residues. The junction had 6 bases not matched to a gene; V was cut back by 3 bases and J by 3 bases. This CDR3 reads CASSSQGPNYEQYF. For the CDR3, the DNA is TGCGCCAGCAGCTCACAGGGGCCGAACTACGAGCAGTACTTC.

CDR3 residues: CASSIAGNVIWTEAFF. The CDR3 nucleotides are TGTGCCAGTAGTATCGCCGGGAACGTAATCTGGACTGAAGCTTTCTTT. The chain is built from TRBV19 and TRBJ1-1; the D is unclear. The CDR3 is made up of 16 amino acids. The V end was cut by 3 bases, the J end by 5 bases, with 19 bases between. Germline assignment: CDR1 LNHDA and CDR2 SQIVND (reference sequence). Supplemented by reference TRBV19 and TRBJ1-1, the full variable domain reads DGGITQSPKYLFRKEGQNVTLSCEQNLNHDAMYWYRQDPGQGLRLIYYSQIVNDFQKGDIAEGYSVSREKKESFPLTVTSAQKNPTAFYLCASSIAGNVIWTEAFFGQGTRLTVV.

The chain combines TRBV5-1 with TRBJ2-7, with a tentative D call TRBD1 (5 bases). The V end lost 4 bases, the J end lost 5 bases, and 13 bases lay between the germline ends. CDR3 length equals 13 residues. Germline V gene sequence: CDR1 SGHRS, CDR2 YFSETQ. Written as DNA, the CDR3 is TGCGCCAGCAGCCGGGCCGCAGGGAACGAGCAGTACTTC. This encodes CASSRAAGNEQYF.

The V and J genes are TRBV27 and TRBJ2-2, with D hard to call. The CDR3 is made up of 14 amino acids. Trimming shortened V by 7 bases and J by 0 bases, and 9 bases separated the two germline ends. CDR1 is MNHEY and CDR2 is SMNVEV in the germline V gene (reference sequence). CDR3 protein: CASTWSTNTGELFF. Here the CDR3 DNA reads TGTGCCAGCACTTGGAGCACGAACACCGGGGAGCTGTTTTTT.

CDR3 residues: CASSLDPTGSGNTIYF. The CDR3 DNA reads as TGCGCCAGCAGCTTGGATCCGACAGGCTCTGGAAACACCATATATTTT. The chain has TRBV5-1 and TRBJ1-3, with D tentatively TRBD1 (6 bases). The germline CDR1 and CDR2 sequences are SGHRS and YFSETQ. The CDR3 loop spans 16 amino acids. Trimming cost V 0 bases and J 0 bases, with 10 bases left between them.

The chain joins TRBV29-1 to TRBJ1-3, with TRBD1 as a possible D gene (5 bases). The CDR3 extends over 14 amino acids. Germline CDR1 reads SQVTM; CDR2 reads ANQGSEA. The DNA for the CDR3 is TGCAGTATCATTGGGGGGATTGCTGGAAACACCATATATTTT. It is translated as CSIIGGIAGNTIYF.

The chain joins TRBV5-1 to TRBJ1-1; D perhaps matches TRBD1 (6 bases). The CDR3 has 14 amino acids. Germline V gives CDR1 SGHRS, CDR2 YFSETQ. Trimming pared 4 bases from V and 0 bases from J, leaving 10 bases between. CDR3 in amino acids: CASSIQGVNTEAFF. The CDR3 DNA follows: TGCGCCAGCAGCATACAGGGTGTGAACACTGAAGCTTTCTTT.

The chain joins TRBV7-3 to TRBJ2-1; 12 bases fit TRBD2. Germline values: CDR1 SGHTA, CDR2 FQGTGA. This CDR3 spans 15 amino acids. V gave up 5 bases and J gave up 4 bases; unmatched junction bases: 3. The CDR3 bases are TGTGCCAGCAGCACCACTAGCGGGGGGTACAATGAGCAGTTCTTC. Translation: CASSTTSGGYNEQFF.

For the CDR3, the DNA is TGTGCCAGCAGTGAACCGGGGAATAATGAAAAACTGTTTTTT. This gives the protein CASSEPGNNEKLFF. The rearrangement uses TRBV6-1 and TRBJ1-4; no firm D call. The V gene lost 2 bases and the J gene lost 4 bases, with 8 bases spanning the gap. Germline lookup yields CDR1 MNHNS and CDR2 SASEGT. The CDR3 is 14 residues long.

The rearrangement links TRBV5-4 to TRBJ2-7; 8 bases match TRBD2. This CDR3 region has 15 residues. The germline V gene encodes CDR1 SGHNT and CDR2 YYREEE (reference sequence). With 4 bases clipped from V and 1 base from J, the junction kept 7 bases outside the gene matches. The CDR3: CASSQDGGGSYEQYF. The DNA of the CDR3 is TGTGCCAGCAGCCAAGATGGCGGGGGGTCCTACGAGCAGTACTTC.

This clone was detected a few times. The chain recombines TRBV27 with TRBJ1-6; 7 bases fit TRBD1. V lost 7 bases, J lost 7 bases, and 7 bases stayed unmatched. The length of the CDR3 is 14 residues. CDR1 MNHEY and CDR2 SMNVEV come from the germline V gene (reference sequence). DNA of the CDR3: TGTGCCAGCACCCGTCAGGGGGGGAATTCACCCCTCCACTTT. Its protein is CASTRQGGNSPLHF.

The rearrangement uses TRBV19 and TRBJ1-6, with 7 bases matching TRBD1. After removal of 6 bases from V and 6 bases from J, the junction contained 5 bases not matched to a gene. The CDR3 runs 14 residues. Germline CDR1 LNHDA, CDR2 SQIVND (reference sequence). CDR3 sequence (DNA): TGTGCCAGTAGCCCGACAGGGTCTAATTCACCCCTCCACTTT. It codes for CASSPTGSNSPLHF.

This clone was observed a single time. V is TRBV14 and J is TRBJ2-1, with TRBD1 as a possible D gene (7 bases). Germline CDR1 and CDR2: SGHDN and FVKESK. The CDR3 runs to 17 residues. Trimming removed 0 bases from V and 2 bases from J, with 14 bases in between. The CDR3 sequence: CASSQDRRGLPYNEQFF. CDR3 nucleotide sequence: TGTGCCAGCAGCCAAGATCGGAGGGGGCTCCCCTACAATGAGCAGTTCTTC.

This chain links TRBV7-2 with TRBJ2-1; TRBD2 matches 8 bases. Germline V gene lookup returns CDR1 SGHTA and CDR2 FQGNSA. Unmatched junction bases numbered 9, after V lost 1 base and J lost 4 bases. This CDR3 contains 17 residues. CDR3 residues: CASSLVAGGRGYNEQFF. The CDR3 region has the DNA TGTGCCAGCAGCTTAGTTGCGGGGGGCCGTGGTTACAATGAGCAGTTCTTC.

This clone appeared a single time. V gene TRBV5-8 combines with J gene TRBJ2-7, with D possibly TRBD1 on 5 matching bases. Germline CDR1 is SGHTS and CDR2 is YDEGEE. V was shortened by 0 bases and J by 4 bases, with 14 bases between the two germline ends. This CDR3 region has 15 residues. The CDR3 DNA reads as TGTGCCAGCAGCTTGGGGGCAGGACATATATACGAGCAGTACTTC. Amino acids: CASSLGAGHIYEQYF.

The V call is TRBV5-4, the J call TRBJ1-2; D ambiguous. The germline V gene encodes CDR1 SGHNT and CDR2 YYREEE (reference sequence). The CDR3 is made up of 14 amino acids. Trimming shortened V by 4 bases and J by 2 bases, and 12 bases separated the two germline ends. The CDR3 region is CASSPRGLNYGYTF. In DNA form, the CDR3 reads TGTGCCAGCAGCCCACGGGGTTTAAACTATGGCTACACCTTC.